This T cell receptor beta chain was sequenced in a study of quantifying T cell responses using KT2 cells. At the level of the study: RNA was reverse transcribed with TCR alpha and beta constant-region primers. Under optimum conditions, T4 ligation efficiency was estimated at more than 8%.

With regard to this clonotype: Its antigen remains unknown.

The sample is PBMC spiked with counted cells of clone KT2. Different KT2-to-PBMC ratios were created with a constant PBMC count. A single-stranded UMI oligo with SP2 sequence was ligated to cDNA 3' ends. First-round PCR used three to five cycles and beta primers RC1.1 and RC1.2 covering TRBC1 and TRBC2. TCRdb independently ran MiXCR on the UMI-ligation and nested PCR reads; one entry per CDR3 protein. The sample has around 56,000 distinct CDR3 sequences; roughly 12% are singletons. Trimming shortened V by 0 bases and J by 2 bases, and 11 bases separated the two germline ends. Germline CDR1 reads SGHRS; CDR2 reads YFSETQ. The CDR3 has 16 amino acids. Findings of the study overall: Counts of KT2 alpha and beta sequences rose linearly with the number of KT2 cells added.

Material for sequencing was PBMCs spiked with cells of the T cell clone KT2. This receptor was identified in a human donor. V gene TRBV5-1 combines with J gene TRBJ2-2; D tentatively fits TRBD1 or TRBD2 (6 bases each). CDR3: CASSLGGAGNTGELFF. DNA of the CDR3: TGCGCCAGCAGCTTGGGGGGGGCCGGCAACACCGGGGAGCTGTTTTTT.